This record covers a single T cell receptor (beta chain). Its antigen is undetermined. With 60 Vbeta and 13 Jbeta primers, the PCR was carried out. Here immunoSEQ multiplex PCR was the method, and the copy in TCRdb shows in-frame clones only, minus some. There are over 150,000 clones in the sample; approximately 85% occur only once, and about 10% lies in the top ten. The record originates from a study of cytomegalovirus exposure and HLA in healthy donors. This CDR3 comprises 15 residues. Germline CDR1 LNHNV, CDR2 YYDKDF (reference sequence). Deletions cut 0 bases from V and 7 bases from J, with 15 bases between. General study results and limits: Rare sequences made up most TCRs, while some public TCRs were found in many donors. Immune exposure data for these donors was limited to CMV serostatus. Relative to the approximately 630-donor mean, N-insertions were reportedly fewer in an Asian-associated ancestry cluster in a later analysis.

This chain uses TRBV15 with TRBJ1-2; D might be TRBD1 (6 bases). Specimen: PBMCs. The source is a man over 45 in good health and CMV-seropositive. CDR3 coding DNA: TGTGCCACCAGCAGAGAATCCACCGGGACAAGTGGCTACACCTTC. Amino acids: CATSRESTGTSGYTF.